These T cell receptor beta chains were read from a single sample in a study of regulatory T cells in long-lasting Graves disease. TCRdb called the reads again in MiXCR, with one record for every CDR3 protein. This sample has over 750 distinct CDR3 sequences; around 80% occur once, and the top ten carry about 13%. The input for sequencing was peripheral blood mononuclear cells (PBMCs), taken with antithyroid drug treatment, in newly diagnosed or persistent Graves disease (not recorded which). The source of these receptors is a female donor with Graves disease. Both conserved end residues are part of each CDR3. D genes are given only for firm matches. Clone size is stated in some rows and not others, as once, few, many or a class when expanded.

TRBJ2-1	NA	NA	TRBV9	TGTGCCAGCAGCGTAGACAGGGAGGGCAATGAGCAGTTCTTC	CASSVDREGNEQFF
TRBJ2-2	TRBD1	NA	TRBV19	TGTGCCACCACGGACAGGGGGCGTGGAGCGCACGGGGAGCTGTTTTTT	CATTDRGRGAHGELFF
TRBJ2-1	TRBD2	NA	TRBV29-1	TGCAGCGTTGATTCTAGCGGGAGGACCTACAATGAGCAGTTCTTC	CSVDSSGRTYNEQFF
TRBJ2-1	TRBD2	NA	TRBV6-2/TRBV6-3	TGTGCCAGCAGTTACTCCAGCGGGAACTCCTACAATGAGCAGTTCTTC	CASSYSSGNSYNEQFF
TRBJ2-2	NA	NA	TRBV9	TGTGCCAGCAGCGGGGTAGTGGGCCGAACCGGGGAGCTGTTTTTT	CASSGVVGRTGELFF
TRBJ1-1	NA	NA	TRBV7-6	TGTGCCAGCAGCTTAGGGGGGGCTGGGACTGAAGCTTTCTTT	CASSLGGAGTEAFF
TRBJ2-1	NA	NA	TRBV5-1	TGCGCCAGCAGCTTGGGGGGGAATGAGCAGTTCTTC	CASSLGGNEQFF
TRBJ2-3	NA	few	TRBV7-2	TGTGCCAGCAGCGCCACTACTAGCACAGATACGCAGTATTTT	CASSATTSTDTQYF
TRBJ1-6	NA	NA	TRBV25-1	TGTGCCAGCAGTGATGGAAGCAGGGTAGGATCACCCCTCCACTTT	CASSDGSRVGSPLHF
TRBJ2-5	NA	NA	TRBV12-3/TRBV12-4	TGTGCCAGCAGTGGGGGGCAGACCCAGTACTTC	CASSGGQTQYF
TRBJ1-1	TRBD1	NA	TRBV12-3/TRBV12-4	TGTGCCAGCAGTCCCTCCGGGACAGGGGAAACTGAAGCTTTCTTT	CASSPSGTGETEAFF
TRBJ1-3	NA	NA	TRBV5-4	TGTGCCAGCAGCTTGACCGATGCCTCTGGAAACACCATATATTTT	CASSLTDASGNTIYF
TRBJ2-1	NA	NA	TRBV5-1	TGCGCCAGCAGCTTGGACAGGGCCTACAATGAGCAGTTCTTC	CASSLDRAYNEQFF
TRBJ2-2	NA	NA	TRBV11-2	TGTGCCAGCAGCCTTGGACCTATCGCGAACACCGGGGAGCTGTTTTTT	CASSLGPIANTGELFF
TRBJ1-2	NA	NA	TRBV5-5	TGTGCCAGCAGCCCCAGAATGGGCTATGGCTACACCTTC	CASSPRMGYGYTF